A single sample gave rise to the 4 T cell receptor beta chains below, sequenced in a study of cytomegalovirus exposure and HLA in healthy donors. Method: immunoSEQ multiplex PCR; TCRdb's copy keeps in-frame clones and lacks some. The table lists 150,000 to 200,000 clones, about 96% of them singletons. Sequenced sample: PBMCs. These receptors were obtained from a woman aged 18 to 35 in good health and CMV-seronegative.

J is TRBJ1-6 and V is TRBV7-3, with D unclear. The V and J ends lost 1 base and 8 bases respectively, with 6 bases between them. The CDR3 extends over 13 amino acids. CDR1 is SGHTA and CDR2 is FQGTGA in the germline V gene. CDR3 in DNA: TGTGCCAGCAGCTTAAACGAGTATTCACCCCTCCACTTT. It yields the protein CASSLNEYSPLHF.

The chain combines TRBV11-1 with TRBJ1-1; D may be TRBD1 (5 bases). Trimming cost V 5 bases and J 3 bases, with 16 bases left between them. CDR3 size: 15 residues. CDR1 SGHAT and CDR2 FQDESV come from the germline V gene (reference sequence). In DNA, the CDR3 is TGTGCCAGCAGCCCGAAATCAGGGTATCACACTGAAGCTTTCTTT. Amino acid sequence: CASSPKSGYHTEAFF.

The V and J genes are TRBV6-5 and TRBJ2-1; 8 bases align to TRBD2. CDR1 is MNHEY and CDR2 is SVGAGI in the germline V gene. The CDR3 runs 15 residues. Trimming took 6 bases from V and 5 from J; bases not matched to a gene: 9. This CDR3 is CASSDRSGGHNEQFF. The CDR3 nucleotides read TGTGCCAGCAGCGACAGGAGCGGGGGTCACAATGAGCAGTTCTTC.

This clone was detected only once. The chain joins TRBV29-1 to TRBJ2-2, with 8 bases that match TRBD1. With V trimmed by 5 bases and J by 6 bases, 8 bases remained unmatched. CDR1 is SQVTM, CDR2 ANQGSEA, per germline. CDR3 length: 14 amino acids. CDR3 nucleotides: TGCAGCGTTCTCGGACAGGGTCGGGCCGGGGAGCTGTTTTTT. It specifies CSVLGQGRAGELFF.